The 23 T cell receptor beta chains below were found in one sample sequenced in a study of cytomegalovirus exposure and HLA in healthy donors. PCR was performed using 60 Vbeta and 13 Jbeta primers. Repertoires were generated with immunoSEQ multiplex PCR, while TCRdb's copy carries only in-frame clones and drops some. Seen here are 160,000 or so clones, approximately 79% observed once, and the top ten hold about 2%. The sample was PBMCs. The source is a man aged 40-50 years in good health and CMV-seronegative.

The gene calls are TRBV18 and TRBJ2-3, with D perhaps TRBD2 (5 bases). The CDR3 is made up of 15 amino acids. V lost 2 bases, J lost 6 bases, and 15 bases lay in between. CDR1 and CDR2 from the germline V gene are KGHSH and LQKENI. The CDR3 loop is CASSPFTEETDTQYF. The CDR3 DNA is TGTGCCAGCTCACCATTTACGGAGGAGACCGATACGCAGTATTTT.

The CDR3 here is CASRGRDKLFF. In DNA, the CDR3 is TGTGCCAGCAGGGGCAGGGATAAACTGTTTTTT. The genes are TRBV6-1 and TRBJ1-4, with a possible D match to TRBD1 (5 bases). Germline loops: CDR1 MNHNS, CDR2 SASEGT. The CDR3 consists of 11 residues. V was cut by 6 bases and J by 11 bases, with 10 bases left in between.

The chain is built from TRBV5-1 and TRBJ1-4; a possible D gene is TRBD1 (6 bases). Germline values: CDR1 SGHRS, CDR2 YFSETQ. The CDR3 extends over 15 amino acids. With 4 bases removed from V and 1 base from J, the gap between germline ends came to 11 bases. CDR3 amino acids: CASSRTTGTNEKLFF. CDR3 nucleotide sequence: TGCGCCAGCAGCCGAACGACAGGAACTAATGAAAAACTGTTTTTT.

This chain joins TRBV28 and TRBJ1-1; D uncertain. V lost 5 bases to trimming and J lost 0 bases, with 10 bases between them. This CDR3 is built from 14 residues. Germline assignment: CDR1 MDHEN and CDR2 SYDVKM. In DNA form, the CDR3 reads TGTGCCAGCAGTCCACCCGGGGTGAACACTGAAGCTTTCTTT. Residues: CASSPPGVNTEAFF.

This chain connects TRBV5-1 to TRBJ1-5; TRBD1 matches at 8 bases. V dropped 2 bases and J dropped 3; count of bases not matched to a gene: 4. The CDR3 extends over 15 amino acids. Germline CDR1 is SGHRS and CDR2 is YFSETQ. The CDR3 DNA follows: TGCGCCAGCAGCTTAGGACAGGGCTACAATCAGCCCCAGCATTTT. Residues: CASSLGQGYNQPQHF.

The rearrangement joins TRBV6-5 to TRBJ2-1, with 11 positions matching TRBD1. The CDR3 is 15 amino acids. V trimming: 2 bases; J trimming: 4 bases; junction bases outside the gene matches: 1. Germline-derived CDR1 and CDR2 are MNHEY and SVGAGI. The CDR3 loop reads CASSYGTGGYNEQFF. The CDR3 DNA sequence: TGTGCCAGCAGTTACGGGACAGGGGGGTACAATGAGCAGTTCTTC.

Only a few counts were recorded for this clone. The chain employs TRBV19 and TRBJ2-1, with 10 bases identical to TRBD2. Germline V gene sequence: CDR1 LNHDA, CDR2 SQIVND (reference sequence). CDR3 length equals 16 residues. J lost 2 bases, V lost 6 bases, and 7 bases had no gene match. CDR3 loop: CASSTIAGGTYNEQFF. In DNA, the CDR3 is TGTGCCAGTAGCACCATAGCGGGAGGCACCTACAATGAGCAGTTCTTC.

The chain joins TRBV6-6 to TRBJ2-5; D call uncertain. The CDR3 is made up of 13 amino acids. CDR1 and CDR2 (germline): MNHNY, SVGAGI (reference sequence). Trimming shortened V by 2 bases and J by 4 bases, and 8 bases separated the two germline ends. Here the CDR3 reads CASSYSSVETQYF. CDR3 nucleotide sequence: TGTGCCAGCAGTTACAGTTCGGTAGAGACCCAGTACTTC.

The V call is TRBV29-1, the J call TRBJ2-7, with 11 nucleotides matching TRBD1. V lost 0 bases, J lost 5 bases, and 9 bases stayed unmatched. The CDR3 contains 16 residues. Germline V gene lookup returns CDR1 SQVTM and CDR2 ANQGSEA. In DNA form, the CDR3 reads TGCAGCGTTGAAGATCCCGGACAGGGGGCTCGGAACGAGCAGTACTTC. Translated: CSVEDPGQGARNEQYF.

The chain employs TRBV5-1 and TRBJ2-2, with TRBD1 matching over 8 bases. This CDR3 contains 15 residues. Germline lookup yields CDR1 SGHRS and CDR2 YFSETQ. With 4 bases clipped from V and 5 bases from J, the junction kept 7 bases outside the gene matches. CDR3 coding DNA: TGCGCCAGCAGCCCGGGACAGGCTAAAACCGGGGAGCTGTTTTTT. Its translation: CASSPGQAKTGELFF.

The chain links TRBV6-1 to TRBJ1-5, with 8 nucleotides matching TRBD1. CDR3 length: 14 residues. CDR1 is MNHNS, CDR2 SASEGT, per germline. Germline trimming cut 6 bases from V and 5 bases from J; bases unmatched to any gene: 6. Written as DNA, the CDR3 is TGTGCCAGCAGATCCCCGGGACAGGATCAGCCCCAGCATTTT. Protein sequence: CASRSPGQDQPQHF.

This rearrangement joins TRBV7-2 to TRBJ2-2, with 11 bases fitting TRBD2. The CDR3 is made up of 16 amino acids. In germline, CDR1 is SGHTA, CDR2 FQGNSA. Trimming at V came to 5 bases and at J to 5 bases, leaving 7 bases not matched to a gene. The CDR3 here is CASSLPTSGITGELFF. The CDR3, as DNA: TGTGCCAGCAGCCTACCGACTAGCGGGATTACCGGGGAGCTGTTTTTT.

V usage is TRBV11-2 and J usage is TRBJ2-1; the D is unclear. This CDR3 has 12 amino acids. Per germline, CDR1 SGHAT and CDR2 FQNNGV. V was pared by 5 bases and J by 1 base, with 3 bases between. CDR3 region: CASSPSYNEQFF. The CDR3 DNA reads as TGTGCCAGCAGCCCATCCTACAATGAGCAGTTCTTC.

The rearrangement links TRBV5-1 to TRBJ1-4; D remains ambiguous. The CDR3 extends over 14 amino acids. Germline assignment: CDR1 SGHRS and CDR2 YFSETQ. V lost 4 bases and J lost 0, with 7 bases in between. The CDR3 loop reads CASSQAATNEKLFF. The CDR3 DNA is TGCGCCAGCAGCCAAGCCGCAACTAATGAAAAACTGTTTTTT.

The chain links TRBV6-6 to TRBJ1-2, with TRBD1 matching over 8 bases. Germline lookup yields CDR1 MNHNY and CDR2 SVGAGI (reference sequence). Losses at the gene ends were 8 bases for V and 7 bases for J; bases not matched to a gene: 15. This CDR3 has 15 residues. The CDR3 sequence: CASLGAGGTFGGYTF. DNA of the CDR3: TGTGCCAGCCTTGGGGCAGGGGGCACGTTCGGTGGCTACACCTTC.

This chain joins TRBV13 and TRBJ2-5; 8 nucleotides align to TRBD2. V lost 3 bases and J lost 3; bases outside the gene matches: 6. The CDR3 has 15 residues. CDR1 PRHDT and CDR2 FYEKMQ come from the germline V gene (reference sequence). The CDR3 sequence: CASSFSGIREETQYF. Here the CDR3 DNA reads TGTGCCAGCAGCTTTAGCGGGATAAGAGAAGAGACCCAGTACTTC.

CDR3 region: CASSTGGTGADSQYF. Written as DNA, the CDR3 is TGTGCCAGTAGTACCGGGGGAACAGGGGCAGACAGTCAGTACTTC. V and J are TRBV19 and TRBJ2-4, with D maybe TRBD1 (7 bases). Per the germline V gene, CDR1 is LNHDA and CDR2 is SQIVND (reference sequence). This CDR3 is 15 amino acids long. The V gene lost 4 bases and the J gene lost 12 bases, with 22 bases spanning the gap.

Here the CDR3 reads CASSGRGNTGELFF. CDR3 nucleotide sequence: TGTGCCAGTAGTGGCCGCGGGAACACCGGGGAGCTGTTTTTT. The V gene is TRBV19, the J gene TRBJ2-2; D uncertain. The V gene lost 5 bases and the J gene lost 1 base, with 8 bases spanning the gap. The germline V gene encodes CDR1 LNHDA and CDR2 SQIVND (reference sequence). The CDR3 loop spans 14 amino acids.

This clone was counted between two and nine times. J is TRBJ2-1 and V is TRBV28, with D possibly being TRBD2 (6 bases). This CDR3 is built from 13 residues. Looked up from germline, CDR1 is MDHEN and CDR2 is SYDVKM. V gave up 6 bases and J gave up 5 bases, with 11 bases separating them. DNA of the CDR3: TGTGCCAGCAGATCCGGGGGTAACAATGAGCAGTTCTTC. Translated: CASRSGGNNEQFF.

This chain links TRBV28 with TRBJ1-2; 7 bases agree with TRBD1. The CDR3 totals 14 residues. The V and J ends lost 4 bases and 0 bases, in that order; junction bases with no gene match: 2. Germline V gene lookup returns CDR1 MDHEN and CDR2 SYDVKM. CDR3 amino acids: CASSWTGTNYGYTF. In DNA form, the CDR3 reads TGTGCCAGCAGTTGGACAGGAACTAACTATGGCTACACCTTC.

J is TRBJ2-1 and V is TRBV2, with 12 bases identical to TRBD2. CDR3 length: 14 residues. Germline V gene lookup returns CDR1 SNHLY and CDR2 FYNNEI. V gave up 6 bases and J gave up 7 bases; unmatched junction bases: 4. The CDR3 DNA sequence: TGTGCCAGCAGCAGACTAGCGGGAGAGAATGAGCAGTTCTTC. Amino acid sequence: CASSRLAGENEQFF.

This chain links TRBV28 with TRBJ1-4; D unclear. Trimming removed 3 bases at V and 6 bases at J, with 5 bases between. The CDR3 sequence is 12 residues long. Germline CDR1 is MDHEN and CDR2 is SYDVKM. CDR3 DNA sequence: TGTGCCAGCAGTTTGGCGGATGAAAAACTGTTTTTT. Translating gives CASSLADEKLFF.

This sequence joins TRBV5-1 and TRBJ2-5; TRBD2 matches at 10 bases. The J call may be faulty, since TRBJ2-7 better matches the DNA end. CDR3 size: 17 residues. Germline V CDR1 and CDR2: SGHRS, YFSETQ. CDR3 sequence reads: CASTLGASGSRGYEQYF. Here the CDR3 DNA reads TGCGCCAGCACATTAGGGGCTAGCGGGAGTAGAGGCTACGAGCAGTACTTC.